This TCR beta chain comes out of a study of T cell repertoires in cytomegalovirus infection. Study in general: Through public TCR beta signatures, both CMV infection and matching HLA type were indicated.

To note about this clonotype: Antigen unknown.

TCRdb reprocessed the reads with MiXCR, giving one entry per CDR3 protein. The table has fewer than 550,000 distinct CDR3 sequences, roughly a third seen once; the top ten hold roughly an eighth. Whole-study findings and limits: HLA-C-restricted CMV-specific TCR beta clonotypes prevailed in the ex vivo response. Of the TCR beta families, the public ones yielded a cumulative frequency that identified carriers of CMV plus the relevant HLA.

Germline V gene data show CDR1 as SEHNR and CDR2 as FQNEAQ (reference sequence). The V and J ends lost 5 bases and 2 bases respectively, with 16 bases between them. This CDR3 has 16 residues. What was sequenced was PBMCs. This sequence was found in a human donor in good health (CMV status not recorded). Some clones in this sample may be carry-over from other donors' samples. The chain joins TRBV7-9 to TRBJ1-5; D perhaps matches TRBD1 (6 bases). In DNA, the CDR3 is TGTGCCAGCAGCGACGGAGGGGGTATTGGCAATCAGCCCCAGCATTTT. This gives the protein CASSDGGGIGNQPQHF.